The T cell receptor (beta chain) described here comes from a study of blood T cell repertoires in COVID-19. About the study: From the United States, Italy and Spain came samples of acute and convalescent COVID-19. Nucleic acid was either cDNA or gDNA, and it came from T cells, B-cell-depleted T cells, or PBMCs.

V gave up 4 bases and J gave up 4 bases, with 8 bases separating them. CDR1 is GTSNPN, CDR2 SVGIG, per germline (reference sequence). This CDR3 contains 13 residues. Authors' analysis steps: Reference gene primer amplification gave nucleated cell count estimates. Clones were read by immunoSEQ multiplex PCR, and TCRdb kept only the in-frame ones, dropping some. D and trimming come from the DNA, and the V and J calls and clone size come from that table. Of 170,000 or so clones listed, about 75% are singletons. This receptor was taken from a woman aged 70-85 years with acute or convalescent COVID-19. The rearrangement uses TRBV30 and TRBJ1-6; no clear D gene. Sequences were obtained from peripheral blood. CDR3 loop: CAWNPQYNSPLHF. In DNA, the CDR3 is TGTGCCTGGAATCCCCAGTATAATTCACCCCTCCACTTT.